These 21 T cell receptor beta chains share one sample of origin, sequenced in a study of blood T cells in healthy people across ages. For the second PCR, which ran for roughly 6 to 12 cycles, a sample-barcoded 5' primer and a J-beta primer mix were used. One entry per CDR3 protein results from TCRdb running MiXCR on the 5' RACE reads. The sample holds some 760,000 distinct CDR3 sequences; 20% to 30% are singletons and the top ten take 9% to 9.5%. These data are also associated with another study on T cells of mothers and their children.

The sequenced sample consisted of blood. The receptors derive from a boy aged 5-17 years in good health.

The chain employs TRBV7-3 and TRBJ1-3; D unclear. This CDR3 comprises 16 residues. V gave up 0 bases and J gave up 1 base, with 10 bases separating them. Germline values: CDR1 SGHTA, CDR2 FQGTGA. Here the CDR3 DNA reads TGTGCCAGCAGCTTAACGTCGGCAGTTTCTGGAAACACCATATATTTT. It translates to CASSLTSAVSGNTIYF.

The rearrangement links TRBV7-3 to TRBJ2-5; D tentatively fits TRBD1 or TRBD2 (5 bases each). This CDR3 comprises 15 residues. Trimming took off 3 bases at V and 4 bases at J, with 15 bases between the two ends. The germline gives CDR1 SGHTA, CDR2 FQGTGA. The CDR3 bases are TGTGCCAGCAGCTTTATGCCGGGACCCCTAGAGACCCAGTACTTC. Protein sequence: CASSFMPGPLETQYF. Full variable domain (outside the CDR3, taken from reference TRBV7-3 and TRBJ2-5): GAGVSQTPSNKVTEKGKYVELRCDPISGHTALYWYRQSLGQGPEFLIYFQGTGAADDSGLPNDRFFAVRPEGSVSTLKIQRTERGDSAVYLCASSFMPGPLETQYFGPGTRLLVL.

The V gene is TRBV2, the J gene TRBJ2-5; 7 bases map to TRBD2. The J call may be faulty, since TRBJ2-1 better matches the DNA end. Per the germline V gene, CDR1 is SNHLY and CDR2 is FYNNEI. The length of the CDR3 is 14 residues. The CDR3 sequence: CASSEQREHNEQFF. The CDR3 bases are TGTGCCAGCAGTGAACAGCGGGAACACAATGAGCAGTTCTTC.

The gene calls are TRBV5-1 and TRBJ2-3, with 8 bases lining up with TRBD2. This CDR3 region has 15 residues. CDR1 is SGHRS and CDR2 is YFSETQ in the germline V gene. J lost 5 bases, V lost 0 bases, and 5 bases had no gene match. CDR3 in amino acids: CASSLGGAGGDTQYF. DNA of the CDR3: TGCGCCAGCAGCTTGGGTGGCGCGGGGGGAGATACGCAGTATTTT.

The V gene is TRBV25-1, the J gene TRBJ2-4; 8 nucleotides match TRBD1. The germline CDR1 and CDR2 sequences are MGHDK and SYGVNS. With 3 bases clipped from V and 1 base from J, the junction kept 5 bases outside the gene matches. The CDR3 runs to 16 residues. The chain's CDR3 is CASSDTTGEAKNIQYF. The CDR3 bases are TGTGCCAGCAGTGACACGACAGGGGAGGCCAAAAACATTCAGTACTTC.

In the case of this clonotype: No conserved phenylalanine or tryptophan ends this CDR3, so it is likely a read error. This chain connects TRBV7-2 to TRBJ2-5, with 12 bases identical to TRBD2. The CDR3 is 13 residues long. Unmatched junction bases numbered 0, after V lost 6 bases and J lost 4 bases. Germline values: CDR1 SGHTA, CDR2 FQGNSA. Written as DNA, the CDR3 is TGTGCCAGCAGGGGACTAGCGGGAGAGACCCAGTACCTC. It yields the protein CASRGLAGETQYL.

The CDR3 here is CAISESLVFTDTQYF. The DNA for the CDR3 is TGTGCCATCAGTGAGTCGCTGGTATTCACAGATACGCAGTATTTT. The chain joins TRBV10-3 to TRBJ2-3; D gene ambiguous. The ends were cut back, 0 bases at V and 2 bases at J, with 9 bases in the middle. This CDR3 region has 15 residues. CDR1 is ENHRY, CDR2 SYGVKD, per germline.

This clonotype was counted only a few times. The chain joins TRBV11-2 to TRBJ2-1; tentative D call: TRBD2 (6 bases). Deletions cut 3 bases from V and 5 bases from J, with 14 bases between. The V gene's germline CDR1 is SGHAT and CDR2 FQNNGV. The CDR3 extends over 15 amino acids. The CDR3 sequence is CASSLRDQLHNEQFF. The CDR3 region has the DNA TGTGCCAGCAGCTTGCGGGACCAACTCCACAATGAGCAGTTCTTC.

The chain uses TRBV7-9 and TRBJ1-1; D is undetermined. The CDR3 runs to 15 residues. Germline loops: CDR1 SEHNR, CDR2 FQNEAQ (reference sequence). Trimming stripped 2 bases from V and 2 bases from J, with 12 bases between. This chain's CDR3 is CASSLKGRLNTEAFF. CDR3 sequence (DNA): TGTGCCAGCAGCTTAAAAGGTCGACTAAACACTGAAGCTTTCTTT.

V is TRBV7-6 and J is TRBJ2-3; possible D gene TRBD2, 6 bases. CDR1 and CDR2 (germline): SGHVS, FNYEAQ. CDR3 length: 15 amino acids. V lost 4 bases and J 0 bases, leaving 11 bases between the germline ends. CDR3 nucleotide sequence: TGTGCCAGCAGCTCGACTAGATCCAGCACAGATACGCAGTATTTT. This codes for CASSSTRSSTDTQYF.

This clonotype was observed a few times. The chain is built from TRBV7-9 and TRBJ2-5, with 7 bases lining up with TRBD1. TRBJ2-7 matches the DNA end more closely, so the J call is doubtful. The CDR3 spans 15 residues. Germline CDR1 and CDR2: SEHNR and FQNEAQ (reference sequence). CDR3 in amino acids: CASGDRESMGYEQYF. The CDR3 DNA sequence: TGTGCCAGCGGAGACAGGGAATCTATGGGCTACGAGCAGTACTTC.

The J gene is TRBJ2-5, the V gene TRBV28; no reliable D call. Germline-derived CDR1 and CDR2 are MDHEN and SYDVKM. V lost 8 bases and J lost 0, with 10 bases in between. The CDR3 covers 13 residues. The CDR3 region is CASLDGDQETQYF. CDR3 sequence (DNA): TGTGCCAGCCTCGATGGGGACCAAGAGACCCAGTACTTC. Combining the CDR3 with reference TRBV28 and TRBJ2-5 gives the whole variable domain DVKVTQSSRYLVKRTGEKVFLECVQDMDHENMFWYRQDPGLGLRLIYFSYDVKMKEKGDIPEGYSVSREKKERFSLILESASTNQTSMYLCASLDGDQETQYFGPGTRLLVL.

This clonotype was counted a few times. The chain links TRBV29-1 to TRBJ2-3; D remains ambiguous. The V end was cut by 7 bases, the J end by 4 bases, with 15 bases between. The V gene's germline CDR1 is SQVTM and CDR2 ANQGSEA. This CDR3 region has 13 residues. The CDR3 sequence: CSERTPLADTQYF. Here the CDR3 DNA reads TGCAGCGAAAGGACGCCTCTGGCAGATACGCAGTATTTT.

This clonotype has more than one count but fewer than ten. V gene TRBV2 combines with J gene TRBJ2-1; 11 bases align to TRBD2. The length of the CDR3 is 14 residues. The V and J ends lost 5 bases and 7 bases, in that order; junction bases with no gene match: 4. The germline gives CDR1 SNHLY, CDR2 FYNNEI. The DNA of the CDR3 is TGTGCCAGCAGTCCGACTAGCGGGATGAATGAGCAGTTCTTC. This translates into CASSPTSGMNEQFF.

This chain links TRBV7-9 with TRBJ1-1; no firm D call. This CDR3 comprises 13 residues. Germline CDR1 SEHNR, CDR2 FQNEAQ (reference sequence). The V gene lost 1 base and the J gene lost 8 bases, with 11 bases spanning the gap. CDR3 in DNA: TGTGCCAGCAGCTTAGATTTGGCGGGGGAAGCTTTCTTT. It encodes CASSLDLAGEAFF. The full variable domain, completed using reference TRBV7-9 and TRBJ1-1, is DTGVSQNPRHKITKRGQNVTFRCDPISEHNRLYWYRQTLGQGPEFLTYFQNEAQLEKSRLLSDRFSAERPKGSFSTLEIQRTEQGDSAMYLCASSLDLAGEAFFGQGTRLTVV.

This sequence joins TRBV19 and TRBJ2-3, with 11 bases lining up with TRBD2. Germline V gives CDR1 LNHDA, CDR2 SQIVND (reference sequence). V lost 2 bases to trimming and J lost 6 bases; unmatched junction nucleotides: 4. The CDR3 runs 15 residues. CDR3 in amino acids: CASSILAGGGDTQYF. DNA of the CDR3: TGTGCCAGTAGTATACTAGCGGGGGGCGGGGATACGCAGTATTTT.

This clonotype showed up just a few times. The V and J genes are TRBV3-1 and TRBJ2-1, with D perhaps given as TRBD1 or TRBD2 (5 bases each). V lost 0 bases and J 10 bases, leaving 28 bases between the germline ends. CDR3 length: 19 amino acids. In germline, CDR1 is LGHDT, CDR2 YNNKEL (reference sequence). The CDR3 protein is CASSQESPSRGGNIGEQFF. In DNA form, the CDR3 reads TGTGCCAGCAGCCAAGAGTCCCCCTCCCGGGGCGGTAATATAGGAGAGCAGTTCTTC.

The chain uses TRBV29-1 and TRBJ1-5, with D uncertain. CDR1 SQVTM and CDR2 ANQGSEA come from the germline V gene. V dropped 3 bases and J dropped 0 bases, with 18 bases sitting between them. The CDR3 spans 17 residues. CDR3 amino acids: CSVEAGPQSFSNQPQHF. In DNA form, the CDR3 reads TGCAGCGTTGAGGCCGGGCCACAAAGTTTTAGCAATCAGCCCCAGCATTTT.

The DNA for the CDR3 is TGTGCCAGCAGCTTAGCAGGGCGCCCGGATACGCAGTATTTT. Translation: CASSLAGRPDTQYF. The rearrangement joins TRBV7-2 to TRBJ2-3; D ambiguous. CDR1 is SGHTA and CDR2 is FQGNSA in the germline V gene. The CDR3 totals 14 residues. V gave up 0 bases and J gave up 6 bases, with 10 bases separating them.

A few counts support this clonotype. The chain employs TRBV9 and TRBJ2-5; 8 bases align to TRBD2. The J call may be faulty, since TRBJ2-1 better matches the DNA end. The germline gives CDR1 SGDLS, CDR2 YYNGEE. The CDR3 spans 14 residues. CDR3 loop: CASSVGGRFNEQFF. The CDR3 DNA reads TGTGCCAGCAGCGTTGGCGGGAGGTTTAATGAGCAGTTCTTC.

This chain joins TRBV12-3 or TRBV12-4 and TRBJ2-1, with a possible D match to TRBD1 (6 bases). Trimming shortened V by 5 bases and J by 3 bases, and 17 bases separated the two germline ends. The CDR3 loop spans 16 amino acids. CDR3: CASSPPGRGYYNEQFF. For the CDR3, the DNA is TGTGCCAGCAGTCCCCCGGGCAGGGGTTACTACAATGAGCAGTTCTTC.